The following is a T cell receptor beta chain sequence with its context. The entry originates in a study of T-cell memory formation after mild COVID-19. TCRdb independently ran MiXCR on the 5' RACE reads; one entry per CDR3 protein. The sample carries roughly 600,000 distinct CDR3 sequences, roughly 18% recorded once. Germline V lookup: CDR1 MRHNA, CDR2 SNTAGT. This CDR3 is 14 amino acids long. V lost 9 bases and J 10 bases, leaving 19 bases between the germline ends. This receptor was obtained from an adult woman who had mild COVID-19 (a few samples of this study predate the infection). Cell type and time point are not known. The sequenced material came from PBMCs or a T cell subset sorted from them (not recorded which). The chain uses TRBV6-4 and TRBJ1-6, with D possibly matching TRBD1 (5 bases). The CDR3 loop reads CASREGHAGSPLHF. The CDR3 nucleotides read TGTGCCAGTAGGGAAGGACACGCCGGGTCACCCCTCCACTTT.